The entry below gives a single T cell receptor (beta chain) sequence along with its context. Its antigen target is currently unknown. A read error is possible here, since a much larger clone lies one base away. Stable hyperthyroidism was defined as no progression to ophthalmopathy within 18 months of follow-up. Hyperthyroidism patients were newly diagnosed, were aged 18 to 65 years, and had a disease duration under 2 months. Patients were excluded if they had other autoimmune diseases, uncontrolled infections, pregnancy or lactation. Diagnosis was based on clinical symptoms, serum thyroxine, TRAb, thyroid ultrasound and orbital computed tomography. Ficoll-Paque density gradient centrifugation was used to isolate PBMCs from about 10 ml of fresh peripheral blood. Trizol reagent was used to extract the total RNA, and its quality was then checked on an Agilent 2100 Bioanalyzer. This entry is derived from a study of Graves' ophthalmopathy and Graves' hyperthyroidism (dated 2018 in TCRdb). Regarding the complete study: Peripheral blood was collected at initial diagnosis, prior to any treatment. To explore V-J signatures distinguishing ophthalmopathy from hyperthyroidism, a discovery set of about a hundred patients (around 44 ophthalmopathy, some 55 stable hyperthyroidism) was enrolled. Once sampling was done, hyperthyroidism patients were given methimazole at a starting dose of 30 mg daily, while ophthalmopathy patients were given high-dose intravenous methylprednisolone. In total, 135 blood samples were TCR-sequenced: 43 ophthalmopathy, some 80 hyperthyroidism and approximately 17 hyperthyroidism-to-ophthalmopathy patients. The independent validation cohort included 18 hyperthyroidism patients plus 17 patients who later progressed from hyperthyroidism to ophthalmopathy. The 90 to 100 discovery patients were randomly divided into training and test sets at a 7:3 ratio. TCR beta repertoire signatures were used to distinguish Graves' ophthalmopathy from Graves' hyperthyroidism and to predict progression to ophthalmopathy. In over 5 hyperthyroidism patients, the T-cell repertoire of thyroid tissue was compared with the T-cell repertoire of blood. Summary of the overall study and its limitations: In validation, the model predicted ophthalmopathy progression with 70.59% sensitivity and around 72% specificity; approximately 12 predicted patients were CT-confirmed with GO in a median of about 7.1 months. Most of the expanded thyroid clonotypes with a frequency above 0.001 were also detected in blood, and it was suggested that the thyroid immune response may be reflected by blood repertoires. In cross-validation, the 13-signature model distinguished ophthalmopathy from stable hyperthyroidism with just over 85% sensitivity and 81% to 83% specificity, and in the test set the corresponding values were roughly 80% and 75%. Sample size was not predetermined statistically, and investigators were not blinded to group allocation.

For repertoire sequencing, the TCR beta CDR3 regions were amplified from RNA transcripts. A first-round RT-PCR used HTBI primers with the Qiagen OneStep RT-PCR kit, followed by a second-round multiplex PCR, size selection and purification. Libraries were sequenced on an Illumina HiSeq2000 using paired-end 100 bp reads. Under the source paper's analysis protocol: SOAPnuke was used for read processing, and reads with adapters, uncalled bases, a mean Phred below 15, or no exact constant-primer or identifier match were discarded. COPE v1.2.5 was used to merge the high-quality paired reads. Each unique nucleotide sequence was treated as a clonotype, and MiTCR v1.1 was used to align the clonotypes to the IMGT TRB V, D and J references. The analysis was limited to V-J combinations with a frequency above 0.0001, which together covered about 99% of repertoires. A TCR clonal expansion and chaos score per V-J combination was defined as the ratio of F50 clonal expansion to chaos observed in the TCRdist matrix. Features were reduced by Welch's t-statistics and random forest to around 14 V-J combinations, which fed a naive Bayes classifier. The Morisita-Horn index was used to measure how similar the thyroid and blood repertoires were. TCRdb cleaned the public reads at Q25 with fastp, built clones with MiXCR and kept in-frame beta chains. Merged by CDR3 protein, the rows form single entries marked with the most common genes and DNA. TCRdb, not the authors, supplied the V and J calls. Recorded for this sample are hundreds of thousands of distinct CDR3 sequences; approximately 22% of them occurred a single time. Clones ranked in the top ten supply more than 5.5% of the sample.

Deletion took 5 bases off V and 5 bases off J, with a span of 12 bases between the germline ends. From cysteine to phenylalanine, the CDR3 is 13 amino acids long. Only the CDR3 region is kept as DNA, spanning 39 bases read in frame from base 1. CDR1 and CDR2, looked up from the germline V gene (reference sequence), are LNHNV and YYDKDF. The receptor was derived from a woman under 30 with stable Graves' hyperthyroidism. Some clones in this sample may be carry-over from other donors' samples. Donor details come from another sample of the same person, matched by shared clones. Recombination linked TRBV15 to TRBJ2-5; TRBD2 is a possible D gene, resting on 6 matching bases. Material for sequencing was peripheral blood. CDR3 reads: CATSGLSGETQYF. The DNA sequence is TGTGCCACCAGCGGACTATCGGGGGAGACCCAGTACTTC.